One sample yielded the 26 T cell receptor beta chains listed below, sequenced in a study of cytomegalovirus exposure and HLA in healthy donors. Amplification used 60 Vbeta primers and 13 Jbeta primers. The protocol was immunoSEQ multiplex PCR, while the TCRdb copy is restricted to in-frame clones and leaves out a portion. Among approximately 140,000 clones listed, around 85% were seen once. Sequenced sample: PBMCs. The receptors shown here come from a boy aged 5-17 years in good health and CMV-seronegative.

For the CDR3, the DNA is TGTGCCAGCAGCTCCGGGATCCAACCTCGGTCGAATGAGCAGTTCTTC. This codes for CASSSGIQPRSNEQFF. The chain uses TRBV7-8 and TRBJ2-1; TRBD2 is a possible D gene (5 bases). V lost 4 bases and J 7 bases, leaving 20 bases between the germline ends. The CDR3 sequence is 16 residues long. Per germline, CDR1 SGHVS and CDR2 FQNEAQ.

The chain couples TRBV2 to TRBJ2-1, with 12 bases matching TRBD2. The CDR3 consists of 15 residues. Trimming cost V 6 bases and J 7 bases; bases outside gene matches: 7. CDR1 and CDR2 (germline): SNHLY, FYNNEI. In nucleotides, the CDR3 is TGTGCCAGCAGGAATACCGGGACTAGCGGGAATGAGCAGTTCTTC. This translates into CASRNTGTSGNEQFF.

The chain uses TRBV19 and TRBJ2-2; TRBD2 aligns across 13 bases. The junction had 8 bases not matched to a gene; V was cut back by 4 bases and J by 6 bases. In germline, CDR1 is LNHDA, CDR2 SQIVND (reference sequence). The CDR3 is 17 residues long. The chain's CDR3 is CASSKRTSGSGAGELFF. The CDR3 DNA sequence: TGTGCCAGTAGTAAAAGGACTAGCGGGAGCGGGGCCGGGGAGCTGTTTTTT.

This chain links TRBV29-1 with TRBJ1-1, with TRBD1 identical over 7 bases. The V gene end was trimmed by 4 bases and the J gene end by 4 bases; junction bases not matched to a gene: 6. The germline gives CDR1 SQVTM, CDR2 ANQGSEA. The CDR3 has 13 amino acids. The CDR3 sequence is CSVGQGGGTEAFF. The CDR3 DNA reads as TGCAGCGTTGGACAGGGCGGCGGCACTGAAGCTTTCTTT. Full variable domain (missing parts from reference TRBV29-1 and TRBJ1-1): SAVISQKPSRDICQRGTSLTIQCQVDSQVTMMFWYRQQPGQSLTLIATANQGSEATYESGFVIDKFPISRPNLTFSTLTVSNMSPEDSSIYLCSVGQGGGTEAFFGQGTRLTVV.

The V call is TRBV2, the J call TRBJ1-5; tentative D call: TRBD1 (6 bases). The CDR3 runs to 14 residues. Germline lookup yields CDR1 SNHLY and CDR2 FYNNEI. V dropped 4 bases and J dropped 4 bases, with 11 bases sitting between them. The CDR3 sequence is CASSANDRNQPQHF. The CDR3 DNA sequence: TGTGCCAGCAGTGCCAACGACAGGAATCAGCCCCAGCATTTT.

The V call is TRBV19, the J call TRBJ1-4; D perhaps matches TRBD1 (6 bases). The CDR3 sequence is 14 residues long. The germline gives CDR1 LNHDA, CDR2 SQIVND (reference sequence). The V end lost 5 bases, the J end lost 2 bases, and 9 bases lay between the germline ends. Written as DNA, the CDR3 is TGTGCCAGTAGTCTTACAGGGACTAATGAAAAACTGTTTTTT. Its translation: CASSLTGTNEKLFF.

CDR3 loop: CASSQAGGPSDTQYF. The CDR3 DNA follows: TGCGCCAGCAGCCAAGCGGGGGGGCCTTCAGATACGCAGTATTTT. The rearrangement uses TRBV4-1 and TRBJ2-3; 8 bases line up with TRBD2. The CDR3 loop spans 15 amino acids. Per germline, CDR1 MGHRA and CDR2 YSYEKL. After removal of 1 base from V and 4 bases from J, the junction contained 4 bases not matched to a gene.

The chain recombines TRBV5-4 with TRBJ2-5; 7 positions agree with TRBD2. The J call may be in error: the DNA end matches TRBJ2-7 better. This CDR3 is 15 amino acids long. Looked up from germline, CDR1 is SGHNT and CDR2 is YYREEE (reference sequence). The DNA for the CDR3 is TGTGCCAGCAGCTGGGGGTCTAGCGGATCCTACGAGCAGTACTTC. Encoded protein: CASSWGSSGSYEQYF.

This clone was observed a handful of times. The J gene is TRBJ1-2, the V gene TRBV6-5, with D unresolved. The CDR3 contains 15 residues. CDR1 is MNHEY and CDR2 is SVGAGI in the germline V gene. Trimming stripped 5 bases from V and 1 base from J, with 14 bases between. The CDR3 loop is CASSNPGLINYGYTF. CDR3 DNA sequence: TGTGCCAGCAGTAACCCAGGACTGATTAACTATGGCTACACCTTC.

The chain links TRBV5-1 to TRBJ2-3; 8 bases are shared with TRBD2. V gave up 5 bases and J gave up 6 bases; unmatched junction bases: 11. CDR3 length equals 15 residues. CDR1 is SGHRS and CDR2 is YFSETQ in the germline V gene. The CDR3 bases are TGCGCCAGCAGAGAACCCGGGACTAGTGGGGATACGCAGTATTTT. Its protein is CASREPGTSGDTQYF. Using reference TRBV5-1 and TRBJ2-3 for the parts outside the CDR3, the full variable domain is KAGVTQTPRYLIKTRGQQVTLSCSPISGHRSVSWYQQTPGQGLQFLFEYFSETQRNKGNFPGRFSGRQFSNSRSEMNVSTLELGDSALYLCASREPGTSGDTQYFGPGTRLTVL.

The CDR3 protein is CASSQEVASGGIVSTDTQYF. DNA for the CDR3: TGTGCCAGCAGCCAAGAAGTGGCTAGCGGGGGGATCGTTAGCACAGATACGCAGTATTTT. This rearrangement joins TRBV4-2 to TRBJ2-3, with 11 bases matching TRBD2. This CDR3 has 20 residues. With V trimmed by 0 bases and J by 0 bases, 11 bases remained unmatched. Germline V gives CDR1 LGHNA, CDR2 YNFKEQ.

This clone was counted only a few times. The V call is TRBV6-4, the J call TRBJ2-1; 9 bases map to TRBD2. CDR3 length: 15 residues. In germline, CDR1 is MRHNA, CDR2 SNTAGT. The V gene end was trimmed by 0 bases and the J gene end by 3 bases; junction bases not matched to a gene: 0. The CDR3 sequence: CASSDSLAGYNEQFF. As DNA, the CDR3 is TGTGCCAGCAGTGACTCACTAGCGGGCTACAATGAGCAGTTCTTC.

The chain has TRBV4-1 and TRBJ2-1; 9 bases line up with TRBD1. Germline CDR1 and CDR2: MGHRA and YSYEKL. With 0 bases clipped from V and 1 base from J, the junction kept 4 bases outside the gene matches. The CDR3 is 17 amino acids. The CDR3 spells CASSQDPGTGSYNEQFF. CDR3 nucleotide sequence: TGCGCCAGCAGCCAAGATCCGGGGACAGGGTCCTACAATGAGCAGTTCTTC.

V and J are TRBV6-5 and TRBJ1-1; the match to TRBD1 covers 8 bases. The V segment lost 8 bases and the J segment 4 bases; nucleotides outside the gene matches: 9. From germline, CDR1 is MNHEY and CDR2 SVGAGI. This CDR3 region has 14 residues. CDR3 bases: TGTGCCAGCCGGAGACAGGGGTTTGGCACTGAAGCTTTCTTT. This translates into CASRRQGFGTEAFF.

The count of this clone is one. The chain has TRBV7-9 and TRBJ1-4, with TRBD1 identical over 7 bases. CDR3 length: 16 amino acids. Germline-derived CDR1 and CDR2 are SEHNR and FQNEAQ (reference sequence). The J segment lost 7 bases and the V segment lost 5 bases, leaving 13 bases of the junction unmatched. As DNA, the CDR3 is TGTGCCAGCAGCATCGACAGGGTCGGGGTGCGTGAAAAACTGTTTTTT. It is translated as CASSIDRVGVREKLFF.

The chain combines TRBV7-2 with TRBJ1-3; D is uncertain. CDR3 length equals 15 residues. V was pared by 1 base and J by 0 bases, with 7 bases between. Germline-derived CDR1 and CDR2 are SGHTA and FQGNSA. The CDR3 is CASSLDSNSGNTIYF. DNA of the CDR3: TGTGCCAGCAGCTTAGACAGTAACTCTGGAAACACCATATATTTT.

The chain recombines TRBV5-6 with TRBJ2-7; TRBD1 is a possible D gene (6 bases). V was shortened by 0 bases and J by 6 bases, with 10 bases between the two germline ends. This CDR3 comprises 13 residues. Germline values: CDR1 SGHDT, CDR2 YYEEEE. CDR3 coding DNA: TGTGCCAGCAGCTTGGCCCAAGGGGGCGAGCAGTACTTC. This sequence encodes CASSLAQGGEQYF.

This sequence joins TRBV4-2 and TRBJ2-1, with 10 bases matching TRBD2. V lost 1 base, J lost 2 bases, and 8 bases stayed unmatched. This CDR3 is 18 amino acids long. CDR1 LGHNA and CDR2 YNFKEQ come from the germline V gene. CDR3 bases: TGTGCCAGCAGCCAAGCTCTAGCGGGAGTAGGGCCCTACAATGAGCAGTTCTTC. Protein product: CASSQALAGVGPYNEQFF.

The V gene is TRBV10-3, the J gene TRBJ2-7; TRBD2 agrees at 13 bases. The trim removed 6 bases at V and 0 bases at J, leaving 5 bases unmatched. Germline loops: CDR1 ENHRY, CDR2 SYGVKD. The CDR3 is 16 residues long. In DNA form, the CDR3 reads TGTGCCATCAGAGCCGGGACTAGCGGGAACTCCTACGAGCAGTACTTC. Translation gives CAIRAGTSGNSYEQYF.

The rearrangement uses TRBV9 and TRBJ1-2, with D tentatively TRBD1 (5 bases). The CDR3 contains 16 residues. Looked up from germline, CDR1 is SGDLS and CDR2 is YYNGEE. Trimming pared 2 bases from V and 7 bases from J, leaving 21 bases between. Here the CDR3 reads CASSVSIDSIYGGYTF. The CDR3 DNA reads as TGTGCCAGCAGCGTGAGTATCGACAGCATCTATGGTGGCTACACCTTC.

The V and J genes are TRBV30 and TRBJ2-5, with 10 bases matching TRBD2. The CDR3 has 15 amino acids. V lost 2 bases and J lost 1; bases outside the gene matches: 4. CDR1 is GTSNPN, CDR2 SVGIG, per germline (reference sequence). CDR3 amino acids: CAWSTGTSAQETQYF. CDR3 in DNA: TGTGCCTGGAGTACCGGGACTAGCGCCCAAGAGACCCAGTACTTC.

The genes are TRBV4-3 and TRBJ2-7; TRBD2 might be the D (6 bases). Germline V gene sequence: CDR1 LGHNA, CDR2 YSLEER. V was trimmed by 6 bases and J by 3 bases, leaving 15 bases between them. The CDR3 totals 14 residues. CDR3 protein: CASRPRDLIYEQYF. The DNA of the CDR3 is TGCGCCAGCAGACCCCGGGACTTGATCTACGAGCAGTACTTC.

The V gene is TRBV19, the J gene TRBJ2-3, with TRBD2 matching 9 bases. Germline V lookup: CDR1 LNHDA, CDR2 SQIVND (reference sequence). With V trimmed by 3 bases and J by 5 bases, 6 bases remained unmatched. This CDR3 is 15 amino acids long. The CDR3 reads CASSISSGVGDTQYF. CDR3 DNA sequence: TGTGCCAGTAGTATTTCTAGCGGGGTGGGAGATACGCAGTATTTT.

The chain couples TRBV19 to TRBJ2-3; TRBD1 aligns across 8 bases. This CDR3 contains 14 residues. Germline values: CDR1 LNHDA, CDR2 SQIVND (reference sequence). V lost 6 bases to trimming and J lost 6 bases; unmatched junction nucleotides: 8. The CDR3 nucleotides are TGTGCCAGTAGCCTCCCAGGGGGCGGGGATACGCAGTATTTT. Protein product: CASSLPGGGDTQYF.

This clone was detected only once. The chain links TRBV27 to TRBJ2-1; unclear D gene. The CDR3 length is 14 residues. V was trimmed by 8 bases and J by 2 bases, leaving 13 bases between them. Germline values: CDR1 MNHEY, CDR2 SMNVEV (reference sequence). The DNA of the CDR3 is TGTGCCAGCGCTGTAGCCGGAGCCTACAATGAGCAGTTCTTC. As protein: CASAVAGAYNEQFF.

V is TRBV6-5 and J is TRBJ2-7; possibly TRBD2 for D (5 bases). The germline V gene has CDR1 MNHEY and CDR2 SVGAGI. V was trimmed by 6 bases and J by 9 bases, leaving 21 bases between them. This CDR3 contains 14 residues. The DNA of the CDR3 is TGTGCCAGCAGCCTCCGAGAGGGCACGGCAACGCAGTACTTC. Translating gives CASSLREGTATQYF.